The present T cell receptor (beta chain) was sequenced within a study of T cell responses to AZD1222 COVID-19 vaccine. Study conclusions and caveats: Possibly, clonal diversity was underestimated; donors were largely white British and included more females. After the peak T cell response, and only then, were repertoires sampled. The study found vaccine-associated CD4 TCRs spanning spike, dominant at 160-218 and 743-854.

V gave up 5 bases and J gave up 0 bases; unmatched junction bases: 8. The CDR3 loop spans 18 amino acids. Germline V gene data show CDR1 as MNHNY and CDR2 as SVGAGI (reference sequence). For this clone: Its antigen is unidentified.

Sequencing used immunoSEQ multiplex PCR; TCRdb keeps in-frame clones, though not all of them. The sample consists of 90,000 to 120,000 clones, about 90% of them appearing once. The material sequenced was peripheral blood, taken on day 0 of AZD1222 vaccination. The V and J genes are TRBV6-6 and TRBJ2-4, with 12 bases matching TRBD1. This sequence was found in an adult in good health. CDR3 DNA: TGTGCCAGCAGTCCAACCGGGACAGGGGGCTTAGCCAAAAACATTCAGTACTTC. It yields the protein CASSPTGTGGLAKNIQYF.